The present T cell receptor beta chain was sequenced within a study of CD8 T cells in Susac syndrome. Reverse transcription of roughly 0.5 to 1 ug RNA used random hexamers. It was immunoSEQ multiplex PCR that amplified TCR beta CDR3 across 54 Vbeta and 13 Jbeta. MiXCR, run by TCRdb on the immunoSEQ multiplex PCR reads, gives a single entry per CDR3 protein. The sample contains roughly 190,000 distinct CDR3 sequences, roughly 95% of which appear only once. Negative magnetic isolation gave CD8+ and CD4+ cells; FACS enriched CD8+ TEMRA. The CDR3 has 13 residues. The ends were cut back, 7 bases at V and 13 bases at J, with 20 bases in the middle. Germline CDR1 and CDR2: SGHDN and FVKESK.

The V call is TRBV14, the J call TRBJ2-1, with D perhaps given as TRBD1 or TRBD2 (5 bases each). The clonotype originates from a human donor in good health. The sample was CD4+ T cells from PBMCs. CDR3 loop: CASTPLGEGRQFF. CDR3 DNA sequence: TGTGCCAGCACCCCATTGGGTGAGGGACGACAGTTCTTC.